This TCR beta chain was observed in a study of cytomegalovirus exposure and HLA in healthy donors. Study conclusions and caveats: Most likely, a cluster of highly shared sequence variants arose as a sequencing artifact. Cytomegalovirus status, reportedly, was diagnosed with high specificity and sensitivity by the classifier.

Primers included in the PCR were 60 Vbeta and 13 Jbeta primers. The table came from immunoSEQ multiplex PCR; TCRdb's copy has only in-frame clones and leaves some out. The ten most abundant clones cover approximately 2% of a sample with about 160,000 clones. Germline loops: CDR1 MNHNS, CDR2 SASEGT. The CDR3 sequence is 15 residues long. V dropped 4 bases and J dropped 0 bases, with 10 bases sitting between them. Regarding this clone: Its antigen is unidentified.

V gene TRBV6-1 combines with J gene TRBJ1-5; D gene unclear. The source is a man aged 25 to 40 in good health and CMV-seronegative. The source material was PBMCs. CDR3 coding DNA: TGTGCCAGCAGTGTCCAGTCTGATAGCAATCAGCCCCAGCATTTT. It codes for CASSVQSDSNQPQHF.